These 10 T cell receptor beta chains were sequenced from one sample in a study of T cell responses to AZD1222 COVID-19 vaccine. The assay was immunoSEQ multiplex PCR, and TCRdb's table has in-frame clones only and misses some. Among about 140,000 clones listed, around nine tenths were seen once. The material sequenced was peripheral blood, taken on day 0 of AZD1222 vaccination. The receptor set was obtained from an adult in good health.

The CDR3 sequence is CASSFWDGAAAGYTF. In nucleotides, the CDR3 is TGTGCCAGCAGTTTTTGGGACGGCGCGGCGGCTGGCTACACCTTC. The J gene is TRBJ1-2, the V gene TRBV27; a weak D match, TRBD1 (5 bases). The CDR3 contains 15 residues. Per germline, CDR1 MNHEY and CDR2 SMNVEV (reference sequence). Trimming pared 3 bases from V and 7 bases from J, leaving 18 bases between.

This chain joins TRBV6-5 and TRBJ2-2; D possibly matches TRBD1 or TRBD2 (6 bases each). V shed 7 bases and J shed 6 bases, with 12 bases lying between them. This CDR3 is built from 13 residues. Germline V gene lookup returns CDR1 MNHEY and CDR2 SVGAGI. CDR3 sequence: CASTMRGAGELFF. Here the CDR3 DNA reads TGTGCCAGCACCATGAGGGGGGCCGGGGAGCTGTTTTTT.

Comments on this clone: One end of the junction varies from germline; a read error may be responsible. The chain has TRBV28 and TRBJ1-1; D not certain. Germline lookup yields CDR1 MDHEN and CDR2 SYDVKM. This CDR3 contains 12 residues. The chain's CDR3 is CASWRLKTEAFF. The CDR3 DNA reads TGTGCCAGCTGGAGGTTGAAGACTGAAGCTTTCTTT.

The chain employs TRBV3-1 (or the pseudogene TRBV3-2) and TRBJ2-7, with a possible D match to TRBD2 (6 bases). Per the germline V gene, CDR1 is LGHDT and CDR2 is YNNKEL (reference sequence). This CDR3 is 14 amino acids long. V shed 2 bases and J shed 5 bases, with 13 bases lying between them. In nucleotides, the CDR3 is TGTGCCAGCAGCCAATTTACGGGAGTAGACGAGCAGTACTTC. Protein product: CASSQFTGVDEQYF.

CDR3 protein: CASSDLGLSGGPQHF. The CDR3 bases are TGTGCCAGCAGTGATTTGGGCCTCTCCGGGGGGCCCCAGCATTTT. The rearrangement links TRBV2 to TRBJ1-5, with D possibly TRBD1 on 5 matching bases. The CDR3 is 15 amino acids. The germline CDR1 and CDR2 sequences are SNHLY and FYNNEI. V was clipped by 3 bases and J by 9 bases, with 18 bases between them.

The V call is TRBV5-1, the J call TRBJ2-3; D might be TRBD2 (7 bases). Trimming stripped 0 bases from V and 4 bases from J, with 12 bases between. The CDR3 extends over 15 amino acids. Germline CDR1 is SGHRS and CDR2 is YFSETQ. The CDR3 here is CASSLATGRADTQYF. For the CDR3, the DNA is TGCGCCAGCAGCTTGGCCACAGGGAGGGCAGATACGCAGTATTTT.

The rearrangement links TRBV10-3 to TRBJ2-1; the D gene is possibly TRBD1 (6 bases). From germline, CDR1 is ENHRY and CDR2 SYGVKD. V lost 7 bases and J 2 bases, leaving 24 bases between the germline ends. This CDR3 has 18 amino acids. This CDR3 is CAINPGPGLGAPYNEQFF. The DNA of the CDR3 is TGTGCCATCAATCCCGGCCCAGGTCTGGGGGCTCCCTACAATGAGCAGTTCTTC.

There are a few counts of this clone. This rearrangement joins TRBV7-2 to TRBJ2-7, with a weak D call TRBD1 (5 bases). V was trimmed by 1 base and J by 3 bases, leaving 16 bases between them. The CDR3 runs to 16 residues. The V gene's germline CDR1 is SGHTA and CDR2 FQGNSA. The CDR3 nucleotides are TGTGCCAGCAGCTTAGTTGGCTCGAGACAGAGCTACGAGCAGTACTTC. Protein: CASSLVGSRQSYEQYF.

This clone was seen only a few times. The J gene is TRBJ1-1, the V gene TRBV6-2 or TRBV6-3, with TRBD1 as a possible D gene (6 bases). This CDR3 has 14 amino acids. The ends were cut back, 2 bases at V and 4 bases at J, with 11 bases in the middle. CDR1 and CDR2 from the germline V gene are MNHEY and SVGEGT. CDR3 coding DNA: TGTGCCAGCAGTTACCCGAAAGGGGGCACTGAAGCTTTCTTT. It translates to CASSYPKGGTEAFF.

V is TRBV3-1 (or the pseudogene TRBV3-2) and J is TRBJ1-4, with a tentative D call TRBD1 (6 bases). This CDR3 has 14 residues. The V gene's germline CDR1 is LGHDT and CDR2 YNNKEL (reference sequence). The V gene lost 4 bases and the J gene lost 4 bases, with 10 bases spanning the gap. The CDR3 protein is CASSRGGLNEKLFF. CDR3 bases: TGTGCCAGCAGCCGAGGGGGACTTAATGAAAAACTGTTTTTT.